This TCR beta chain came from a study of CD8 T cells in Susac syndrome. RNA, at about 0.5 to 1 ug, was reverse transcribed with random hexamers. TCRdb reprocessed the immunoSEQ multiplex PCR reads via MiXCR and lists one record per CDR3 protein. The profile covers about 150,000 distinct CDR3 sequences, with 95% appearing a single time and roughly 0.15% taken by the ten largest. The CDR3 sequence is 15 residues long. V lost 2 bases, J lost 0 bases, and 5 bases lay in between. Germline V gene lookup returns CDR1 PRHDT and CDR2 FYEKMQ (reference sequence). The sequence was obtained from a human donor with Susac syndrome. Sequencing was performed on CD4+ T cells from PBMCs. The chain has TRBV13 and TRBJ2-6; D is undetermined. CDR3 loop: CASSLRSSGANVLTF. The DNA of the CDR3 is TGTGCCAGCAGCTTACGAAGCTCTGGGGCCAACGTCCTGACTTTC. The full variable domain, with the rest looked up from reference TRBV13 and TRBJ2-6, is AAGVIQSPRHLIKEKRETATLKCYPIPRHDTVYWYQQGPGQDPQFLISFYEKMQSDKGSIPDRFSAQQFSDYHSELNMSSLELGDSALYFCASSLRSSGANVLTFGAGSRLTVL.